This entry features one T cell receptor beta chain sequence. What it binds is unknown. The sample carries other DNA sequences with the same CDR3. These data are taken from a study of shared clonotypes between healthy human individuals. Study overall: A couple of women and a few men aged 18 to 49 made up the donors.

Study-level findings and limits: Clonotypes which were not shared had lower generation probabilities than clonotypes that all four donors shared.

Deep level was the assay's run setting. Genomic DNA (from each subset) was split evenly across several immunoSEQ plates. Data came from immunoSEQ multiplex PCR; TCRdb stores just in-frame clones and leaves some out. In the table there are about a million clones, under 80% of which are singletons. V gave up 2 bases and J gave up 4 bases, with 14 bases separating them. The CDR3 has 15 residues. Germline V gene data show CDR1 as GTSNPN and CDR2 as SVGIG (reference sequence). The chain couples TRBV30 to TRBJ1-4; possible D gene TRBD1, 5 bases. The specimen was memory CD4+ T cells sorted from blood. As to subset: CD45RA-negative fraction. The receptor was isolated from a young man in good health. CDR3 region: CAWSPRGRGNEKLFF. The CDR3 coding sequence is TGTGCCTGGAGTCCAAGGGGTCGGGGTAATGAAAAACTGTTTTTT.